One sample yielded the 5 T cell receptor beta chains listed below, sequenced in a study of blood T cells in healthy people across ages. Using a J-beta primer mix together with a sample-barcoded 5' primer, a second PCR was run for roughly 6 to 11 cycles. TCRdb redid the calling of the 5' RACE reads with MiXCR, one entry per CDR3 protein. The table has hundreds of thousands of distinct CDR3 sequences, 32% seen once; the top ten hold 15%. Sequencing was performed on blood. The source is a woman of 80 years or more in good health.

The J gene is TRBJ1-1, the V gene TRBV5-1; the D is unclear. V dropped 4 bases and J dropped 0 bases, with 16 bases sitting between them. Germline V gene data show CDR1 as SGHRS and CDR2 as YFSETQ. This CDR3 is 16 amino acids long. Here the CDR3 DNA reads TGCGCCAGCAGCCGGGGAACAGTTGGGATGAACACTGAAGCTTTCTTT. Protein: CASSRGTVGMNTEAFF.

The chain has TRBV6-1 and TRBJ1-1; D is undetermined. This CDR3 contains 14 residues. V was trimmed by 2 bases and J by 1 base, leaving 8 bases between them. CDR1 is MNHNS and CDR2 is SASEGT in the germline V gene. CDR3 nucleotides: TGTGCCAGCAGTGAAAATCTTGGGAACACTGAAGCTTTCTTT. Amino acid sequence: CASSENLGNTEAFF.

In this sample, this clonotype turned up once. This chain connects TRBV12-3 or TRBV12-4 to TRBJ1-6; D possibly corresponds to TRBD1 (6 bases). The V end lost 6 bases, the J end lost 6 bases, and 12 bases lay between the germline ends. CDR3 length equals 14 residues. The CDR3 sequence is CASRPGQLNSPLHF. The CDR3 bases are TGTGCCAGCAGACCTGGACAGCTTAATTCACCCCTCCACTTT.

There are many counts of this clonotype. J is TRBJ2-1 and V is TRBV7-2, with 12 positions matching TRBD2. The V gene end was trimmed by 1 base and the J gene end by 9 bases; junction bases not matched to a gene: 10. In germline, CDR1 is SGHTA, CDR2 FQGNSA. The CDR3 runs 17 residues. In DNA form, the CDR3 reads TGTGCCAGCAGCTTAGTTAACCTAGCGGGGGGGCAGCTTGAGCAGTTCTTC. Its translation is CASSLVNLAGGQLEQFF.

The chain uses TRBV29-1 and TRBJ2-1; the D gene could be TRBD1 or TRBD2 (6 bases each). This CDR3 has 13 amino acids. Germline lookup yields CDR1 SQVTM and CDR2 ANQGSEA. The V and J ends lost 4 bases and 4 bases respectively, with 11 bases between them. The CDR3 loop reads CSVVGGTYNEQFF. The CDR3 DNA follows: TGCAGCGTTGTGGGGGGCACTTACAATGAGCAGTTCTTC.